This TCR beta chain was retrieved from a study of T cell repertoires in cytomegalovirus infection. Study context: Public TCR beta signatures indicated both CMV infection and matching HLA type. Broader study findings: CMV carriers having the relevant HLA were flagged by cumulative public TCR beta family frequency. HLA-C-restricted CMV-specific TCR beta clonotypes were dominant in the ex vivo response.

TCRdb called the reads again in MiXCR, with one record for every CDR3 protein. Seen here are hundreds of thousands of distinct CDR3 sequences, 35% observed once, and the top ten hold around 2.8%. The germline CDR1 and CDR2 sequences are KGHDR and SFDVKD. The length of the CDR3 is 16 residues. After removal of 4 bases from V and 2 bases from J, the junction contained 6 bases not matched to a gene. This clonotype has more than one count but fewer than ten. The antigen remains unidentified. Material for sequencing was PBMCs. The chain is built from TRBV24-1 and TRBJ1-5, with TRBD1 matching 8 bases. This receptor was identified in a human donor in good health (CMV status not recorded). Some clones in this sample may be carry-over from other donors' samples. The CDR3 DNA follows: TGTGCCACCAGTGACCAGACAGGGGATGGCAATCAGCCCCAGCATTTT. Protein product: CATSDQTGDGNQPQHF.